These T cell receptor beta chains were read from a single sample in a study of early T cells in non-severe SARS-CoV-2 infection. TCRdb analysed the 5' RACE reads with MiXCR anew, one entry per CDR3 protein. The table includes tens of thousands of distinct CDR3 sequences, about 9.1% detected once. Sequencing was carried out using whole blood. The receptors stem from an adult who was a healthcare worker with PCR-confirmed SARS-CoV-2 infection or an uninfected control (not recorded which). Both conserved end residues are part of each CDR3. D genes are given only for firm matches. Size tells how often a clone was seen (once, few, many) or the class of an expanded clone, and some rows leave it out.

CDR3 DNA	CDR3 protein	V gene	J gene	clone size	D gene
TGTGCCAGCAGCTCCTACCGGTGGGAGGAGCAGTTCTTC	CASSSYRWEEQFF	TRBV7-2	TRBJ2-1	NA	NA
TGTGCCATCAGTGAGTCGACTCGAGGTTGGGAGACCCAGTACTTC	CAISESTRGWETQYF	TRBV10-3	TRBJ2-5	NA	NA
TGTGCCAGCAGCCAAGATTGGCGGAGGGCCACAGATACGCAGTATTTT	CASSQDWRRATDTQYF	TRBV3-1	TRBJ2-3	many	NA
TGTGCCAGCAGCCAAGATTCAAGGACAGGGGACACTGAAGCTTTCTTT	CASSQDSRTGDTEAFF	TRBV3-1	TRBJ1-1	NA	TRBD1
TGTGCCAGCAGCCAAGATTGGGGGATCCCCACAGATACGCAGTATTTT	CASSQDWGIPTDTQYF	TRBV14	TRBJ2-3	many	NA
TGTGCCAGCAGCTTGGAGCAGGGTTCTGAAGCTTTCTTT	CASSLEQGSEAFF	TRBV5-4	TRBJ1-1	many	NA
TGTGCCAGCAGCCAAGACGTGGCGGGAGGGAGTGCAGATACGCAGTATTTT	CASSQDVAGGSADTQYF	TRBV3-1	TRBJ2-3	NA	TRBD2
TGTGCCACCACTAATCCACAGGGATGGGATCAGCCCCAGCATTTT	CATTNPQGWDQPQHF	TRBV24-1	TRBJ1-5	NA	NA
TGCAGGATGGAGACCACAGATACGCAGTATTTT	CRMETTDTQYF	TRBV20-1	TRBJ2-3	many	NA
TGTGCCAGCAGCCAAGAAGTTTTAGGGAGCTCCTACGAGCAGTACTTC	CASSQEVLGSSYEQYF	TRBV4-2	TRBJ2-7	many	NA
TGTGCCAGCAGTTACTTGCAGGGGGAAGGCTACGAGCAGTACTTC	CASSYLQGEGYEQYF	TRBV6-5	TRBJ2-7	many	TRBD1
TGCAGTGCCCGGGATGACCGAGAGACCCAGTACTTC	CSARDDRETQYF	TRBV20-1	TRBJ2-5	many	NA
TGTGCCAGTAGCCCCCGGACAGGGGGTTCAGGGCAGCCCCAGCATTTT	CASSPRTGGSGQPQHF	TRBV19	TRBJ1-5	NA	TRBD1
TGTGCCAGCAGCGTGGGGGCGGGTTACAATGAGCAGTTCTTC	CASSVGAGYNEQFF	TRBV9	TRBJ2-1	many	NA
TGTGCCAGCATCACGTCAGGGGGAGCTAACTATGGCTACACCTTC	CASITSGGANYGYTF	TRBV5-6	TRBJ1-2	many	TRBD1
TGTGCCAGCAGTCCATGGACGATCCGAGGGGAAAAACTGTTTTTT	CASSPWTIRGEKLFF	TRBV12-3/TRBV12-4	TRBJ1-4	many	NA
TGCAGCACGAGGGCTAGCTATGGGGATGATACCCAGTACTTC	CSTRASYGDDTQYF	TRBV29-1	TRBJ2-5	NA	NA
TGTGCCAGCACCATCCCAGGGCTGAACACTGAAGCTTTCTTT	CASTIPGLNTEAFF	TRBV12-3/TRBV12-4	TRBJ1-1	many	NA
TGTGCCAGCAGCTTATCATCAGGAGGACCCTATGGCTACACCTTC	CASSLSSGGPYGYTF	TRBV7-9	TRBJ1-2	many	NA
TGCAGTGCTAGCCCCCCGGGCCTTCGAAATGAAAAACTGTTTTTT	CSASPPGLRNEKLFF	TRBV20-1	TRBJ1-4	many	NA
TGTGCCAGCAGCTTATCAGCGTTCGGTATGAATGAGCAGTTCTTC	CASSLSAFGMNEQFF	TRBV11-2	TRBJ2-1	many	NA
TGTGCCAGCAGCCCCCGGGAGGGAGTGAGCCAGTGGGCGGCCAAAAACATTCAGTACTTC	CASSPREGVSQWAAKNIQYF	TRBV7-8	TRBJ2-4	many	TRBD2
TGCAGTGCTAGAGATCGAGCTAGCGGGGGCTACAATGAGCAGTTCTTC	CSARDRASGGYNEQFF	TRBV20-1	TRBJ2-1	many	TRBD2
TGTGCCAGCAGTCCCAACATGGGTGGCTATGGCTACACCTTC	CASSPNMGGYGYTF	TRBV12-3/TRBV12-4	TRBJ1-2	many	NA
TGCAGTGCTAGAGGGACTAGCGGGGGTGAGCAGTTCTTC	CSARGTSGGEQFF	TRBV20-1	TRBJ2-1	NA	TRBD2
TGTGCCAGCAGTCTTCAATCCGCGGGGGGGCCGCAGTACGAGCAGTACTTC	CASSLQSAGGPQYEQYF	TRBV27	TRBJ2-7	once	TRBD2
TGTGCTAGTGGTTTGAATTCGGGAGATACGCAGTATTTT	CASGLNSGDTQYF	TRBV12-5	TRBJ2-3	many	NA
TGTGCCAGCAGCCCCAGAGGAGCGGGGGGGCGAGAGACCCAGTACTTC	CASSPRGAGGRETQYF	TRBV7-3	TRBJ2-5	many	TRBD2
TGTGCCAGCAGGCTAGGACAGCTTGGGGGTTTCGAGCAGTACTTC	CASRLGQLGGFEQYF	TRBV11-2	TRBJ2-7	many	NA
TGTGCCAGCTCATTAACAGGGCTCTATTACAATGAGCAGTTCTTC	CASSLTGLYYNEQFF	TRBV27	TRBJ2-1	NA	NA
TGTGCCATCAACTCGAAGGAGGGACTAGCGGGGGGCAGATCGGAGACCCAGTACTTC	CAINSKEGLAGGRSETQYF	TRBV10-3	TRBJ2-5	many	TRBD2
TGTGCCAGCAGCAAAGTTCCAGGGAGGTCTACTGAAGCTTTCTTT	CASSKVPGRSTEAFF	TRBV21-1	TRBJ1-1	many	NA
TGCGCCAGCAGAGATACGGGGGGCGCCGACAAAACTGAAGCTTTCTTT	CASRDTGGADKTEAFF	TRBV5-1	TRBJ1-1	many	NA
TGTGCCAGCAGCAACCGACGCTTCTCCTACGAGCAGTACTTC	CASSNRRFSYEQYF	TRBV11-2	TRBJ2-7	few	NA
TGTGCCAGCAGCGTAGGGGCCAGGGGACATTCACCCCTCCGCTTT	CASSVGARGHSPLRF	TRBV9	TRBJ1-6	few	NA
TGTGCCTGGATCCCCAGCGGGATGCCAGATACGCAGTATTTT	CAWIPSGMPDTQYF	TRBV30	TRBJ2-3	many	TRBD2
TGTGCCAGCAGCTTAGCGCGGGCTGAGAGGCAGTACTTC	CASSLARAERQYF	TRBV7-2	TRBJ2-7	many	NA
TGTGCTAGTGCTCCGACAGGTAACACTGAAGCTTTCTTT	CASAPTGNTEAFF	TRBV12-5	TRBJ1-1	many	NA
TGTGCCAGCGGGACTAGCGGGAGAACAGATACGCAGTATTTT	CASGTSGRTDTQYF	TRBV3-1	TRBJ2-3	many	TRBD2
TGTGCCAGCAGCTTTGGACAGGGGGCAGTGAGAAGCAATCAGCCCCAGCATTTT	CASSFGQGAVRSNQPQHF	TRBV7-8	TRBJ1-5	many	TRBD1
TGTGCCACCAGTGATTCCGGGACAGAGGATGGCTACACCTTC	CATSDSGTEDGYTF	TRBV24-1	TRBJ1-2	many	TRBD1
TGTGCCAGCAGCCAGAGAGGGCCTAGGAATGGCTACACCTTC	CASSQRGPRNGYTF	TRBV6-2/TRBV6-3	TRBJ1-2	many	NA
TGTGCCAGCAGTTACTCCGCGGGGGGCTTCACAGATACGCAGTATTTT	CASSYSAGGFTDTQYF	TRBV6-5	TRBJ2-3	NA	TRBD2
TGCAGTGCTAGGGCCCCCGGGACAGGGTGGGGCAATGAGCAGTTCTTC	CSARAPGTGWGNEQFF	TRBV20-1	TRBJ2-1	many	TRBD1
TGTGCCAGCAGCCCCGGTAAGATCAGTGAGCAGTTCTTC	CASSPGKISEQFF	TRBV5-4	TRBJ2-1	many	NA
TGCAGTGCAACCATTCGGGGGCGCAATCAGCCCCAGCATTTT	CSATIRGRNQPQHF	TRBV20-1	TRBJ1-5	many	NA
TGTGCCAGCAGCTTATCCGGAACGAACCAGAATACGCAGTATTTT	CASSLSGTNQNTQYF	TRBV7-3	TRBJ2-3	medium-sized	NA
TGCGCCAGCAGTGAGCTCTCCTACAATGAGCAGTTCTTC	CASSELSYNEQFF	TRBV10-2	TRBJ2-1	few	NA
TGCAGCGTTGTTACAGGGGGCCAACGCATTCAGTACTTC	CSVVTGGQRIQYF	TRBV29-1	TRBJ2-4	few	TRBD1
TGTGCCAGCAGCGTAGTGTCGATGGGCACCGGGGAGCTGTTTTTT	CASSVVSMGTGELFF	TRBV9	TRBJ2-2	many	NA
TGCGCCTATCCCGAGGGGGGACAAGAGACCCAGTACTTC	CAYPEGGQETQYF	TRBV4-1	TRBJ2-5	NA	NA
TGTGCCAGTAGTCCAGGGCGACTAGCGGGAGTTAGAGGGGCTTACAATGAGCAGTTCTTC	CASSPGRLAGVRGAYNEQFF	TRBV19	TRBJ2-1	many	TRBD2
TGTGCCATCCAGACATCCCGGGACTACGAGCAGTACTTC	CAIQTSRDYEQYF	TRBV10-3	TRBJ2-7	many	NA